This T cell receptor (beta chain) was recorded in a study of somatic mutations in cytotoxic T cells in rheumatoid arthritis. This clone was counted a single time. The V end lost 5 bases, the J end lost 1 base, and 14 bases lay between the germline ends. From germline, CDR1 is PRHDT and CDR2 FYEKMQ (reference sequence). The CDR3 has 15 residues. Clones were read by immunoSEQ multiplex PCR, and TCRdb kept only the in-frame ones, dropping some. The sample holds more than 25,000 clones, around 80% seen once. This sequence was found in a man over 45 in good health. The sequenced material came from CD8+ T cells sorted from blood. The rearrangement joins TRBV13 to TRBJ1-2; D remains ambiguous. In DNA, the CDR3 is TGTGCCAGCAGCGTGGGCCGACTCCTTAACTATGGCTACACCTTC. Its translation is CASSVGRLLNYGYTF.